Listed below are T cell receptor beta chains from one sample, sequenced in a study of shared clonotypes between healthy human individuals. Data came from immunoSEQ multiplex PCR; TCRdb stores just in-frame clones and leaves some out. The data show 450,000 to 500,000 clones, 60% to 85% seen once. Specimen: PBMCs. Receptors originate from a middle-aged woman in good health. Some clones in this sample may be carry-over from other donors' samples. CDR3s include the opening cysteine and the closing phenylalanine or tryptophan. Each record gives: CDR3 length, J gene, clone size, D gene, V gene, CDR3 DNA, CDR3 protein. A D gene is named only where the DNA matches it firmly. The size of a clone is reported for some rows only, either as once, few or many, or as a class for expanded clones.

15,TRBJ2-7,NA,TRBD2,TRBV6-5,TGTGCCAGCAGTCACTCTAGCGGGAGATGGTACGAGCAGTACTTC,CASSHSSGRWYEQYF
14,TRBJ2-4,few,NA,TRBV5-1,TGCGCCAGCAATCGGGGGGCCCTCCAGGACATTCAGTACTTC,CASNRGALQDIQYF
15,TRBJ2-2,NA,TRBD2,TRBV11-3,TGTGCCAGCAGCGGAGCGGGAGGTAACACCGGGGAGCTGTTTTTT,CASSGAGGNTGELFF
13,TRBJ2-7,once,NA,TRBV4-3,TGCGCCAGCAGCCAAGATCACGGGTACGAGCAGTACTTC,CASSQDHGYEQYF
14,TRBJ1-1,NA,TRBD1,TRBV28,TGTGCCAGCAGCCCAGGGGGGATGAACACTGAAGCTTTCTTT,CASSPGGMNTEAFF
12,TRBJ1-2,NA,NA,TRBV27,TGTGCCAGCAGCTCGACAGGTCTTTACTACACCTTC,CASSSTGLYYTF
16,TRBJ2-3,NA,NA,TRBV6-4,TGTGCCAGCAGTGACTGGGGTACATCTAGCACAGATACGCAGTATTTT,CASSDWGTSSTDTQYF
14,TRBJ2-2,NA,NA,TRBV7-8,TGTGCCAGCAGCTTCTTCAGGGGCACCGGGGAGCTGTTTTTT,CASSFFRGTGELFF
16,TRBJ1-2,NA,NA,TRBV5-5,TGTGCCAGCAGCCCGGCCTCTGGGGCGGGCGGTGGTGGCTACACCTTC,CASSPASGAGGGGYTF
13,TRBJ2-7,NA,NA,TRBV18,TGTGCCAGCTCACGAGACAATAAGGGCGAGCAGTACTTC,CASSRDNKGEQYF
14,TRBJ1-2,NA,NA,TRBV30,TGTGCCTGGAGTGCGAGAGGGGGAAACTATGGCTACACCTTC,CAWSARGGNYGYTF
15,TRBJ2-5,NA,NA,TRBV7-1,TGTGCCAGCAGCTACCCCGGGACTCAGCAAGAGACCCAGTACTTC,CASSYPGTQQETQYF
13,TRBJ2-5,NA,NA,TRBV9,TGTGCCAGCAGCGTCGAGTACCAAGAGACCCAGTACTTC,CASSVEYQETQYF
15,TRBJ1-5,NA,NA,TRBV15,TGTGCCACCAGCAGAGGGGGACAAGTCAATCAGCCCCAGCATTTT,CATSRGGQVNQPQHF
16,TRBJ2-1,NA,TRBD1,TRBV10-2,TGCGCCAGCAGTGAGTCGAAAGGGGGCCGTTACAATGAGCAGTTCTTC,CASSESKGGRYNEQFF
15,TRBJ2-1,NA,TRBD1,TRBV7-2,TGTGCCAGCAGCCCGGTGGGCAGGGGGCTCAATGAGCAGTTCTTC,CASSPVGRGLNEQFF
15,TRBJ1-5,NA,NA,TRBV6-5,TGTGCCAGCAGTCGTACAGGTATCGGCAATCAGCCCCAGCATTTT,CASSRTGIGNQPQHF
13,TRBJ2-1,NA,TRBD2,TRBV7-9,TGTGCCAGCAGCCGAGGACTAGACAATGAGCAGTTCTTC,CASSRGLDNEQFF
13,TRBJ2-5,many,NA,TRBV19,TGTGCCAGTAGTACTAGCACACAAGAGACCCAGTACTTC,CASSTSTQETQYF
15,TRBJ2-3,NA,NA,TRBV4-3,TGCACTAGCAGCCAAGAGGCCATTCGCACAGATACGCAGTATTTT,CTSSQEAIRTDTQYF
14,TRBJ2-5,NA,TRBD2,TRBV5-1,TGCGCCAGCAGCTGGACTAGCACCGCGGAGACCCAGTACTTC,CASSWTSTAETQYF
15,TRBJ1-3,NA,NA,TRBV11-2,TGTGCCAGCAGCTTAAACAGGAACTCTGGAAACACCATATATTTT,CASSLNRNSGNTIYF
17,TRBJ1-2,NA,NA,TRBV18,TGTGCCAGCTCACCACTCGCTCGGATAACATTTCCCTATGGCTACACCTTC,CASSPLARITFPYGYTF
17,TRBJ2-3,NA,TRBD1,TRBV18,TGTGCCAGCTCACCGCTGACAGGGGGGGGCCGGGCGAATACGCAGTATTTT,CASSPLTGGGRANTQYF
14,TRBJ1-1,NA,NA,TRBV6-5,TGTGCCAGCAGTTACCGGACAACGAACACTGAAGCTTTCTTT,CASSYRTTNTEAFF
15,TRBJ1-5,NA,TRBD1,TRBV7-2,TGTGCCAGCAGCTTAGAGGCAGGGGGAGATCAGCCCCAGCATTTT,CASSLEAGGDQPQHF